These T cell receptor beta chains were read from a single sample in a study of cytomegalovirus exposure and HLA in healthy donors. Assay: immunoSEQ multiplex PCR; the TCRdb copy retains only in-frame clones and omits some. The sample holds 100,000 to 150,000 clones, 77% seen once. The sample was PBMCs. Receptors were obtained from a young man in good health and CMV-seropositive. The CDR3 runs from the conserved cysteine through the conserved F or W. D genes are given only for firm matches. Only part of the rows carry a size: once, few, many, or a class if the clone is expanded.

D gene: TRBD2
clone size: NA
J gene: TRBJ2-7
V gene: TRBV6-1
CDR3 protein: CASSVISGGISYEQYF
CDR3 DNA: TGTGCCAGCAGTGTCATTAGCGGGGGTATCTCCTACGAGCAGTACTTC

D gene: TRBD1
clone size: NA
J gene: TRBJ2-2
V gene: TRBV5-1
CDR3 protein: CASSLDTASDRGGGELFF
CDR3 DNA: TGCGCCAGCAGCTTGGACACCGCTTCCGACAGGGGTGGCGGGGAGCTGTTTTTT

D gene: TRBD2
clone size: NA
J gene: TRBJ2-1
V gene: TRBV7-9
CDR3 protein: CASSAYSGRVYEQFF
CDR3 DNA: TGTGCCAGCAGCGCCTATAGCGGGAGAGTGTATGAGCAGTTCTTC

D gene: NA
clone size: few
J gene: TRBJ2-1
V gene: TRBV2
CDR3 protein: CASSERWESYNEQFF
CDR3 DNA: TGTGCCAGCAGTGAAAGGTGGGAGTCCTACAATGAGCAGTTCTTC

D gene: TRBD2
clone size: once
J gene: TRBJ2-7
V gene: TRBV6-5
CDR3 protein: CASSSGSSVLYEQYF
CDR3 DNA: TGTGCCAGCTCTAGCGGGAGTAGTGTATTGTACGAGCAGTACTTC

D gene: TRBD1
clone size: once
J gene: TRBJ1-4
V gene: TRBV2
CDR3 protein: CASSTDRATNEKLFF
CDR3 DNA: TGTGCCAGCAGTACGGACAGGGCAACTAATGAAAAACTGTTTTTT

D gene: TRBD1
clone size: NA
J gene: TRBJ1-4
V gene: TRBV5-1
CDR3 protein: CASSITGDREKLFF
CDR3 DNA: TGCGCCAGCAGCATCACAGGGGATAGGGAAAAACTGTTTTTT

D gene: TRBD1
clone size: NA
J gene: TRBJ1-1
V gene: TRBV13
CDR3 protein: CASSSRQGDTEAFF
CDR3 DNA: TGTGCCAGCAGCTCTAGACAGGGCGACACTGAAGCTTTCTTT

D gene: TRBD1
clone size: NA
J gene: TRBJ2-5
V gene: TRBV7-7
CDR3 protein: CASSLTGVSAETQYF
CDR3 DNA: TGTGCTAGCAGCTTGACAGGGGTGTCGGCAGAGACCCAGTACTTC

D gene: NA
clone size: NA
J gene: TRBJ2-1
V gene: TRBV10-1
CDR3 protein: CASSESRGTHEQFF
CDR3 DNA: TGCGCCAGCAGTGAGTCACGGGGGACCCATGAGCAGTTCTTC

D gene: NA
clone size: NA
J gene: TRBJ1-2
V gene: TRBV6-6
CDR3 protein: CASSYSSPSDYGYTF
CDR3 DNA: TGTGCCAGCAGTTACTCGTCCCCAAGCGATTATGGCTACACCTTC

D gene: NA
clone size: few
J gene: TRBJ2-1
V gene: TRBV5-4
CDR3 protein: CASRRGGYNEQFF
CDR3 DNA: TGTGCCAGCAGGAGGGGGGGGTACAATGAGCAGTTCTTC

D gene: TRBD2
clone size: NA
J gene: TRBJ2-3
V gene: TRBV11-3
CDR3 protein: CASSLLAGSGTDTQYF
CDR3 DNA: TGTGCCAGCAGCTTACTAGCGGGGTCGGGCACAGATACGCAGTATTTT

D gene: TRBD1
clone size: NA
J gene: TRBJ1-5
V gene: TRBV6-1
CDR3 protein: CASSGRQGRQPQHF
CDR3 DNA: TGTGCCAGCAGCGGTAGACAGGGAAGGCAGCCCCAGCATTTT

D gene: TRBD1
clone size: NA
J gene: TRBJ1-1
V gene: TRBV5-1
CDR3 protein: CASSYGQGAKTEAFF
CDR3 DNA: TGCGCCAGCAGCTACGGACAGGGGGCGAAAACTGAAGCTTTCTTT

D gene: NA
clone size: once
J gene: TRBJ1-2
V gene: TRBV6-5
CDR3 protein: CASTRIRGDGYTF
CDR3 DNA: TGTGCCAGCACTCGAATACGGGGGGACGGCTACACCTTC

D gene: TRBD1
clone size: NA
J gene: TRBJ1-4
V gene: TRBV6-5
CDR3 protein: CAASGGPNEKLFF
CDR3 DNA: TGTGCAGCCTCAGGGGGGCCTAATGAAAAACTGTTTTTT

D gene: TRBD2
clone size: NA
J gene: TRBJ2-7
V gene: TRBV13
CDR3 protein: CASSLAGGTYEQYF
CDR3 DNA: TGTGCCAGCAGCTTAGCGGGAGGCACCTACGAGCAGTACTTC

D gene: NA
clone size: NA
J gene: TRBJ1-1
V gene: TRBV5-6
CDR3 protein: CASSLTGPGTEAFF
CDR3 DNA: TGTGCCAGCAGCTTGACAGGGCCGGGCACTGAAGCTTTCTTT

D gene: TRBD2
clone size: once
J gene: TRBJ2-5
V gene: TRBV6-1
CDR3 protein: CASSGLAGLQEAQYF
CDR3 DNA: TGTGCCAGCAGTGGACTAGCGGGTCTCCAAGAGGCCCAGTACTTC

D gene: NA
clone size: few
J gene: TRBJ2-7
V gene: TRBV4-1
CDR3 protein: CASSQVARERGEQYF
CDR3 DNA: TGCGCCAGCAGCCAAGTGGCCAGGGAACGAGGCGAGCAGTACTTC

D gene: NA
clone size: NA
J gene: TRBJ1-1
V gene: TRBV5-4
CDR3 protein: CASSFPGHQNTEAFF
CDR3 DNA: TGTGCCAGCAGCTTCCCGGGACACCAGAACACTGAAGCTTTCTTT

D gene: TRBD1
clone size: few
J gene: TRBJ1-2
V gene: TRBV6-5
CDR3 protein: CASSYLTGVGYGYTF
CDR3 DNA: TGTGCCAGCAGTTACTTGACAGGGGTAGGGTATGGCTACACCTTC

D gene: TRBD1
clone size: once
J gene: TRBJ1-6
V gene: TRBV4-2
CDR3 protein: CASSLKGTGGNSPLHF
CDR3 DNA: TGTGCCAGCAGCCTTAAAGGGACAGGGGGAAATTCACCCCTCCACTTT

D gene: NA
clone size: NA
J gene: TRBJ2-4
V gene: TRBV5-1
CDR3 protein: CASSPRWARLNSQYF
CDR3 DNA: TGCGCCAGCAGCCCCCGCTGGGCCAGGTTAAACAGTCAGTACTTC

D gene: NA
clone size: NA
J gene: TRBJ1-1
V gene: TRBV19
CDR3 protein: CASSLTVLNTEAFF
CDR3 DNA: TGTGCCAGTAGTTTAACAGTTCTGAACACTGAAGCTTTCTTT

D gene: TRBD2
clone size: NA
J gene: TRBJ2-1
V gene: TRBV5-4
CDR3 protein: CASSPTPSGSSYNEQFF
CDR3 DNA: TGTGCCAGCAGCCCAACCCCTAGCGGGTCTTCCTACAATGAGCAGTTCTTC

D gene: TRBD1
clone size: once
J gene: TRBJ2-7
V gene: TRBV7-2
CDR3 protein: CASSIPGTAYEQYF
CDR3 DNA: TGTGCCAGCAGCATACCCGGGACAGCCTACGAGCAGTACTTC

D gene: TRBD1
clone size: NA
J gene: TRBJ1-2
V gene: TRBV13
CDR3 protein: CASSSVGQGASYYGYTF
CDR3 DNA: TGTGCCAGCAGCTCCGTGGGACAGGGGGCATCTTACTATGGCTACACCTTC

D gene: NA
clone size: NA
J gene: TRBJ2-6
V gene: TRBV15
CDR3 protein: CATLSGANVLTF
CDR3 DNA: TGTGCCACTCTCTCTGGGGCCAACGTCCTGACTTTC

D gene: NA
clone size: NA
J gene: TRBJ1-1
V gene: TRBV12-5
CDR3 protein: CASGLNRGGVNTEAFF
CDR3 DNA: TGTGCTAGTGGCTTAAACCGGGGAGGGGTGAACACTGAAGCTTTCTTT

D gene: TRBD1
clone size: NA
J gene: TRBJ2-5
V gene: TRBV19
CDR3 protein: CASSRDRKETQYF
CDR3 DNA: TGTGCCAGTAGTCGGGACAGAAAAGAGACCCAGTACTTC

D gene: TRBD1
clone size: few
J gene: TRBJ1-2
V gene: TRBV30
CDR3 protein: CAWSTGTVYGYTF
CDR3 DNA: TGTGCCTGGAGTACCGGGACAGTCTATGGCTACACCTTC

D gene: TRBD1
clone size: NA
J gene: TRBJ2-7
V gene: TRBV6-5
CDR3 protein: CASSYSWTGASEQYF
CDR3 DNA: TGTGCCAGCAGTTACTCATGGACAGGGGCTTCGGAGCAGTACTTC

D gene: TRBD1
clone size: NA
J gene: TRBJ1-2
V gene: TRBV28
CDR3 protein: CASSEGGTGNDGYTF
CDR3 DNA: TGTGCCAGCAGTGAGGGAGGGACAGGGAATGATGGCTACACCTTC

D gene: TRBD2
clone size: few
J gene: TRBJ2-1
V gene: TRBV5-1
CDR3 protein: CASSLEWTSGGGNEQFF
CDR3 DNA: TGCGCCAGCAGCTTGGAATGGACGAGTGGGGGGGGCAATGAGCAGTTCTTC

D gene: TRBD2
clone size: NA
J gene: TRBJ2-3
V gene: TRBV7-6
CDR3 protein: CASSQWSSGGVSDTQYF
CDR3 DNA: TGTGCCAGCAGCCAGTGGTCTAGCGGGGGCGTGTCAGATACGCAGTATTTT

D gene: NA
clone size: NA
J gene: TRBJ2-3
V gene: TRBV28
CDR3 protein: CASSVFTDTQYF
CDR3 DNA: TGTGCCAGCTCCGTGTTCACAGATACGCAGTATTTT

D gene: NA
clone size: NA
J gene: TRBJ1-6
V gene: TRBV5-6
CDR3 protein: CASSSRQTGISYNSPLHF
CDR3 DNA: TGTGCCAGCAGCTCGAGGCAAACGGGGATCTCCTATAATTCACCCCTCCACTTT

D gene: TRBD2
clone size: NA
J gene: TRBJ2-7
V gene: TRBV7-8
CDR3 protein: CASIPAGGAGEQYF
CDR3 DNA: TGTGCCAGCATCCCCGCCGGGGGGGCGGGGGAGCAGTACTTC

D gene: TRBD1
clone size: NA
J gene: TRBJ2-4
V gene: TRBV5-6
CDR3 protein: CASSTGGKNSQYF
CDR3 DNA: TGTGCCAGCTCTACAGGGGGCAAAAACAGTCAGTACTTC

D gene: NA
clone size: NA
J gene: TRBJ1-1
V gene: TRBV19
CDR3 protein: CATQGGTEAFF
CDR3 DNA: TGTGCCACACAGGGCGGCACTGAAGCTTTCTTT

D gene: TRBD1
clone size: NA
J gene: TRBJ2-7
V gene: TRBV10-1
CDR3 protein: CASSEPPDREAEQYF
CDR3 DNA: TGCGCCAGCAGTGAGCCCCCGGACAGGGAGGCCGAGCAGTACTTC

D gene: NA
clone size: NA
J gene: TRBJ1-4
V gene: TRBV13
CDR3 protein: CASSLAGVSGNEKLFF
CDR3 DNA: TGTGCCAGCAGCTTAGCAGGGGTAAGCGGAAATGAAAAACTGTTTTTT

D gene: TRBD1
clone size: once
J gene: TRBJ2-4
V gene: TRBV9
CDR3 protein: CASSAPGGADIQYF
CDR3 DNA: TGTGCCAGCAGCGCCCCAGGGGGCGCGGACATTCAGTACTTC

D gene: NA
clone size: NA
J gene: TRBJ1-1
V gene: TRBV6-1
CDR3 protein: CASRREGTEAFF
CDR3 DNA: TGTGCCAGCAGGAGGGAGGGCACTGAAGCTTTCTTT

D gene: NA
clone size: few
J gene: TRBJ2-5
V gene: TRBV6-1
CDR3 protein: CASSGSVLPGDTQYF
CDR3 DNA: TGTGCCAGCAGTGGATCCGTCCTCCCGGGTGATACCCAGTACTTC

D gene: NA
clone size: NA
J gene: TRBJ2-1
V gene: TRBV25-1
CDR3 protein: CASSEFSAGSYNEQFF
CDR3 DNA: TGTGCCAGCAGTGAATTCTCTGCAGGCTCCTACAATGAGCAGTTCTTC

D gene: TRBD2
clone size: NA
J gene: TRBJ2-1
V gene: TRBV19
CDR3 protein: CASSLLGLAVTNEQFF
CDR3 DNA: TGTGCCAGCTCTCTCCTAGGACTAGCGGTAACCAATGAGCAGTTCTTC

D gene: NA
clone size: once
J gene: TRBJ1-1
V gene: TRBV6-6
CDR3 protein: CASSYGQGNTEAFF
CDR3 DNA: TGTGCCAGCAGTTACGGTCAGGGGAACACTGAAGCTTTCTTT

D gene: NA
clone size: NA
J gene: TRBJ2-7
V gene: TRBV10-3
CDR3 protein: CAISEIQESSYEQYF
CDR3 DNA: TGTGCCATCAGTGAGATACAGGAGTCTTCCTACGAGCAGTACTTC

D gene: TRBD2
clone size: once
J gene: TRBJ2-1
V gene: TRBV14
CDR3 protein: CASSPTSGGPYNEQFF
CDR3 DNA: TGTGCCAGCAGCCCCACTAGCGGGGGACCCTACAATGAGCAGTTCTTC

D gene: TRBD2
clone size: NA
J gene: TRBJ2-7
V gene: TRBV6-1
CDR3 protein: CASSAGTSGKGTPYEQYF
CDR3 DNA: TGTGCCAGCAGTGCCGGGACTAGCGGGAAAGGGACGCCCTACGAGCAGTACTTC